This is a list of T cell receptor beta chains from one sample in a study of T cell changes during pregnancy in multiple sclerosis. This table comes from immunoSEQ multiplex PCR, and its TCRdb copy is limited to in-frame clones, with some not included. Of about 94,000 clones listed, roughly 93% are singletons. The specimen comprised peripheral blood, sampled in the third trimester of pregnancy. These receptor sequences come from a female donor with multiple sclerosis, enrolled in a pregnancy study. The conserved cysteine and the conserved F or W are not part of the CDR3 here.

v_gene	j_gene	CDR3aa
TRBV30	TRBJ1-1	AWSVLRHEAF
TRBV5-4	TRBJ2-2	ASRGQVNTGELF
TRBV28	TRBJ2-7	ASSVTLEQY
TRBV6-1	TRBJ2-1	ASSPGGSSYNEQF
TRBV1	TRBJ2-1	TSSHLLAPAYNEQF
TRBV14	TRBJ2-7	ASSQDIRAVQY
TRBV5-1	TRBJ2-5	ASSPMPGKETQY
TRBV7-9	TRBJ2-7	ASSLDPGTGGDEQY
TRBV6-5	TRBJ2-7	ASSYGQAAYEQY
TRBV18	TRBJ1-3	ASSPLSSGNTIY
TRBV7-2	TRBJ2-7	ASSLAEEGFSYEQY
TRBV30	TRBJ1-1	AWSVLGHLNTEAF
TRBV28	TRBJ2-7	ASSSGREVEYEQY
TRBV4-1	TRBJ2-7	ASSQGATGFYEQY
TRBV13	TRBJ2-5	ASSFRLAGRQETQY
TRBV2	TRBJ2-4	ANQKRAKNIQY
TRBV14	TRBJ2-7	ASSPFRSESYEQY
TRBV19	TRBJ2-2	ASSDGQGDTGELF